The 28 T cell receptor beta chains below all came from one sample that was sequenced in a study of blood T cell repertoires in COVID-19. Produced via immunoSEQ multiplex PCR; TCRdb's table is partial and in-frame only. The sample includes around 120,000 clones, 78% of them seen just once. Sequenced: peripheral blood. The receptors originated from a man aged 70 or older with acute or convalescent COVID-19.

Comment on this clone: Other nucleotide sequences in the sample specify the same CDR3. The genes are TRBV5-4 and TRBJ2-6; D not resolved. Germline CDR1 reads SGHNT; CDR2 reads YYREEE (reference sequence). Trimming shortened V by 0 bases and J by 1 base, and 5 bases separated the two germline ends. This CDR3 spans 15 amino acids. DNA of the CDR3: TGTGCCAGCAGCTTGGGTCAATCTGGGGCCAACGTCCTGACTTTC. It codes for CASSLGQSGANVLTF.

This clone was detected only a few times. The CDR3 nucleotides are TGTGCCAGCAGCTCTCCCTCCTATGGCTACACCTTC. Its translation: CASSSPSYGYTF. This chain connects TRBV5-6 to TRBJ1-2; D gene uncertain. The CDR3 runs 12 residues. Trimming removed 3 bases at V and 4 bases at J, with 7 bases between. In germline, CDR1 is SGHDT, CDR2 YYEEEE. Full variable domain (outside the CDR3, taken from reference TRBV5-6 and TRBJ1-2): DAGVTQSPTHLIKTRGQQVTLRCSPKSGHDTVSWYQQALGQGPQFIFQYYEEEERQRGNFPDRFSGHQFPNYSSELNVNALLLGDSALYLCASSSPSYGYTFGSGTRLTVV.

The rearrangement joins TRBV9 to TRBJ2-3, with D possibly matching TRBD1 (6 bases). From germline, CDR1 is SGDLS and CDR2 YYNGEE. The CDR3 totals 16 residues. The ends were cut back, 3 bases at V and 2 bases at J, with 16 bases in the middle. This CDR3 reads CASSANGVGATDTQYF. CDR3 coding DNA: TGTGCCAGCAGCGCCAACGGGGTGGGGGCCACAGATACGCAGTATTTT.

V usage is TRBV15 and J usage is TRBJ2-5; 11 bases are shared with TRBD1. CDR1 is LNHNV and CDR2 is YYDKDF in the germline V gene (reference sequence). The J segment lost 5 bases and the V segment lost 3 bases, leaving 5 bases of the junction unmatched. The CDR3 spans 15 residues. In DNA form, the CDR3 reads TGTGCCACCAGCAGGGAGTGGACAGGGGGCGAGACCCAGTACTTC. Protein product: CATSREWTGGETQYF. Supplemented by reference TRBV15 and TRBJ2-5, the full variable domain reads DAMVIQNPRYQVTQFGKPVTLSCSQTLNHNVMYWYQQKSSQAPKLLFHYYDKDFNNEADTPDNFQSRRPNTSFCFLDIRSPGLGDTAMYLCATSREWTGGETQYFGPGTRLLVL.

The chain has TRBV18 and TRBJ2-7, with D perhaps TRBD1 (5 bases). CDR1 is KGHSH and CDR2 is LQKENI in the germline V gene. Trimming took off 1 base at V and 0 bases at J, with 10 bases between the two ends. The CDR3 has 15 residues. The CDR3 nucleotides are TGTGCCAGCTCACCACTCCCGGACAACTCCTACGAGCAGTACTTC. Translated, it gives CASSPLPDNSYEQYF.

The chain employs TRBV28 and TRBJ2-1; 8 bases agree with TRBD2. Germline CDR1 reads MDHEN; CDR2 reads SYDVKM. The CDR3 runs 12 residues. V was clipped by 2 bases and J by 14 bases; unmatched bases: 5. The CDR3 nucleotides read TGTGCCAGCAGTTTAAGTGGGACTAGGAAGTTCTTC. This codes for CASSLSGTRKFF.

The rearrangement links TRBV19 to TRBJ1-1, with 12 bases matching TRBD1. Germline V lookup: CDR1 LNHDA, CDR2 SQIVND (reference sequence). There are 13 residues in the CDR3. V trimming: 10 bases; J trimming: 6 bases; junction bases outside the gene matches: 6. The CDR3 nucleotides are TGTGCCACGGGACAGGGGGCATTCGCTGAAGCTTTCTTT. As protein: CATGQGAFAEAFF.

The chain joins TRBV6-5 to TRBJ1-5; TRBD1 matches at 7 bases. The CDR3 sequence is 15 residues long. J lost 4 bases, V lost 6 bases, and 9 bases had no gene match. CDR1 MNHEY and CDR2 SVGAGI come from the germline V gene. The CDR3 bases are TGTGCCAGCAGGAACGGGGCGACAGGGAATCAGCCCCAGCATTTT. Its protein is CASRNGATGNQPQHF.

This clone was seen once. The chain carries TRBV19 and TRBJ1-2; 7 bases match TRBD1. V lost 1 base, J lost 4 bases, and 6 bases stayed unmatched. Germline values: CDR1 LNHDA, CDR2 SQIVND (reference sequence). CDR3 length: 15 amino acids. DNA for the CDR3: TGTGCCAGTAGTATAGGGACAGGAGGGATCTATGGCTACACCTTC. It translates to CASSIGTGGIYGYTF.

V is TRBV5-4 and J is TRBJ1-5, with TRBD1 as a possible D gene (5 bases). The CDR3 covers 16 residues. Per germline, CDR1 SGHNT and CDR2 YYREEE (reference sequence). Trimming removed 3 bases at V and 0 bases at J, with 13 bases between. CDR3 in amino acids: CASSYGGGDSNQPQHF. The CDR3 region has the DNA TGTGCCAGCAGCTATGGGGGGGGAGATAGCAATCAGCCCCAGCATTTT.

J is TRBJ2-6 and V is TRBV11-3; 10 positions match TRBD1. This CDR3 contains 17 residues. CDR1 and CDR2 from the germline V gene are SGHNT and YENEEA. After removal of 1 base from V and 3 bases from J, the junction contained 3 bases not matched to a gene. The CDR3 DNA reads as TGTGCCAGCAGCTTAGGAGACAGGGGGCGTGGGGCCAACGTCCTGACTTTC. Protein: CASSLGDRGRGANVLTF.

This chain connects TRBV27 to TRBJ1-6; the D is unclear. This CDR3 has 18 residues. Per germline, CDR1 MNHEY and CDR2 SMNVEV (reference sequence). With 1 base removed from V and 0 bases from J, the gap between germline ends came to 13 bases. This chain's CDR3 is CASSLYPPEGSYNSPLHF. CDR3 bases: TGTGCCAGCAGTTTATACCCCCCCGAGGGCTCCTATAATTCACCCCTCCACTTT.

This chain links TRBV19 with TRBJ2-7; TRBD1 matches at 8 bases. This CDR3 spans 14 amino acids. Germline V CDR1 and CDR2: LNHDA, SQIVND (reference sequence). With 8 bases clipped from V and 0 bases from J, the junction kept 6 bases outside the gene matches. The CDR3 sequence is CASARTGHSYEQYF. Here the CDR3 DNA reads TGTGCCAGTGCGAGGACAGGGCACTCCTACGAGCAGTACTTC.

The chain uses TRBV4-1 and TRBJ1-2; no firm D call. The CDR3 is 16 amino acids. V lost 2 bases and J 0 bases, leaving 13 bases between the germline ends. CDR1 and CDR2 from the germline V gene are MGHRA and YSYEKL. The CDR3 here is CASSQSAQTPNYGYTF. CDR3 nucleotides: TGCGCCAGCAGCCAATCCGCACAAACACCTAACTATGGCTACACCTTC.

This clone was picked up a small number of times. The chain couples TRBV19 to TRBJ1-5, with 7 positions matching TRBD1. The germline V gene has CDR1 LNHDA and CDR2 SQIVND (reference sequence). The CDR3 consists of 15 residues. The V segment lost 0 bases and the J segment 4 bases; nucleotides outside the gene matches: 3. The CDR3 bases are TGTGCCAGTAGTATAGACAGGGGGGAGAATCAGCCCCAGCATTTT. Encoded protein: CASSIDRGENQPQHF.

This clone was seen once. The J gene is TRBJ1-6, the V gene TRBV4-3, with D hard to call. Germline V gene data show CDR1 as LGHNA and CDR2 as YSLEER. The CDR3 length is 14 residues. V was clipped by 0 bases and J by 14 bases, with 14 bases between them. For the CDR3, the DNA is TGCGCCAGCAGCCAAGATCTGTCCCAACACACCCTCCACTTT. Translating it yields CASSQDLSQHTLHF.

V and J are TRBV5-1 and TRBJ2-2; weak D call: TRBD1 (6 bases). This CDR3 is built from 16 residues. Germline V gives CDR1 SGHRS, CDR2 YFSETQ. Between the trimmed V and J ends, which lost 0 bases and 0 bases, there was a span of 9 bases. The CDR3 DNA sequence: TGCGCCAGCAGCTTGGCCAGGGGAGCGAACACCGGGGAGCTGTTTTTT. It specifies CASSLARGANTGELFF. Using reference TRBV5-1 and TRBJ2-2 for the parts outside the CDR3, the full variable domain is KAGVTQTPRYLIKTRGQQVTLSCSPISGHRSVSWYQQTPGQGLQFLFEYFSETQRNKGNFPGRFSGRQFSNSRSEMNVSTLELGDSALYLCASSLARGANTGELFFGEGSRLTVL.

There are a few counts of this clone. The gene calls are TRBV6-1 and TRBJ1-5; D might be TRBD1 (5 bases). This CDR3 contains 15 residues. Germline values: CDR1 MNHNS, CDR2 SASEGT. V was pared by 1 base and J by 7 bases, with 14 bases between. The CDR3 DNA is TGTGCCAGCAGTGAAGGCAGGGCGTCGACCCAGCCCCAGCATTTT. This encodes CASSEGRASTQPQHF.

This clone was seen only a few times. V is TRBV11-3 and J is TRBJ1-1; 9 bases are shared with TRBD1. The germline V gene has CDR1 SGHNT and CDR2 YENEEA. CDR3 length: 15 residues. V gave up 5 bases and J gave up 3 bases; unmatched junction bases: 7. The CDR3 DNA reads TGTGCCAGCAGCGGAACAGGGGGCGCGGACACTGAAGCTTTCTTT. Its translation is CASSGTGGADTEAFF.

The genes are TRBV28 and TRBJ1-2; tentative D call: TRBD1 (5 bases). The length of the CDR3 is 14 residues. Between the trimmed V and J ends, which lost 2 bases and 0 bases, there was a span of 7 bases. Germline-derived CDR1 and CDR2 are MDHEN and SYDVKM. The CDR3 sequence: CASSLGGTNYGYTF. The CDR3 DNA reads as TGTGCCAGCAGTTTAGGGGGGACTAACTATGGCTACACCTTC.

The chain joins TRBV30 to TRBJ1-1; maybe TRBD1 (5 bases). CDR1 is GTSNPN and CDR2 is SVGIG in the germline V gene (reference sequence). This CDR3 has 13 amino acids. The V and J ends lost 2 bases and 1 base respectively, with 8 bases between them. The DNA for the CDR3 is TGTGCCTGGAGTCCGGGGGGGAACACTGAAGCTTTCTTT. Residues: CAWSPGGNTEAFF.

The gene calls are TRBV4-3 and TRBJ1-1; D is possibly TRBD1 (6 bases). CDR1 and CDR2 (germline): LGHNA, YSLEER. The V gene lost 1 base and the J gene lost 0 bases, with 9 bases spanning the gap. CDR3 length: 15 residues. CDR3 bases: TGCGCCAGCAGCCAAGTCAACAGGGTGAACACTGAAGCTTTCTTT. Amino acid sequence: CASSQVNRVNTEAFF.

The chain couples TRBV3-1 (or the pseudogene TRBV3-2) to TRBJ1-1; TRBD1 agrees at 11 bases. Trimming took 4 bases from V and 3 from J; bases not matched to a gene: 4. Germline loops: CDR1 LGHDT, CDR2 YNNKEL (reference sequence). The CDR3 extends over 15 amino acids. CDR3 nucleotide sequence: TGTGCCAGCAGCCCGGACAGGGGGCTTTACACTGAAGCTTTCTTT. It translates to CASSPDRGLYTEAFF.

The V call is TRBV7-2, the J call TRBJ1-2, with 9 bases fitting TRBD1. Losses at the gene ends were 1 base for V and 9 bases for J; bases not matched to a gene: 3. The CDR3 is 13 amino acids. Germline assignment: CDR1 SGHTA and CDR2 FQGNSA. Here the CDR3 reads CASSLGQGVRYTF. The CDR3 DNA sequence: TGTGCCAGCAGCTTAGGACAGGGGGTTCGCTACACCTTC.

This clone was picked up a small number of times. The chain links TRBV6-2 or TRBV6-3 to TRBJ1-1; D is possibly TRBD1 (6 bases). V was trimmed by 2 bases and J by 2 bases, leaving 15 bases between them. Germline CDR1 reads MNHEY; CDR2 reads SVGEGT. The CDR3 runs to 16 residues. Here the CDR3 reads CASSYSRGLFNTEAFF. Written as DNA, the CDR3 is TGTGCCAGCAGTTACAGTAGGGGGTTGTTTAACACTGAAGCTTTCTTT.

This chain joins TRBV4-3 and TRBJ2-7; 8 bases are shared with TRBD1. The germline CDR1 and CDR2 sequences are LGHNA and YSLEER. CDR3 size: 14 residues. The J segment lost 2 bases and the V segment lost 4 bases, leaving 4 bases of the junction unmatched. Here the CDR3 reads CASSLRQGPYEQYF. DNA of the CDR3: TGCGCCAGCAGCCTTAGACAGGGGCCCTACGAGCAGTACTTC.

V and J are TRBV9 and TRBJ1-6; D not certain. V was clipped by 2 bases and J by 7 bases, with 4 bases between them. In germline, CDR1 is SGDLS, CDR2 YYNGEE. There are 12 residues in the CDR3. The CDR3 DNA sequence: TGTGCCAGCAGCGTTACAAATTCACCCCTCCACTTT. Residues: CASSVTNSPLHF.

The chain carries TRBV7-9 and TRBJ1-6, with a tentative D call TRBD1 (6 bases). This CDR3 has 19 residues. Germline V CDR1 and CDR2: SEHNR, FQNEAQ (reference sequence). V was pared by 8 bases and J by 6 bases, with 29 bases between. CDR3 coding DNA: TGTGCCAGCCGTGAATCCTTTAACAGGGACCTAGGGCCTAATTCACCCCTCCACTTT. Translated, it gives CASRESFNRDLGPNSPLHF.